A single sample gave rise to the 25 T cell receptor beta chains below, sequenced in a study of T cells in women clearing cervical HPV infection. Generated by immunoSEQ multiplex PCR, the TCRdb table keeps only in-frame clones and is missing some. The sample totals about 15,000 clones. Sequenced material: blood buffy coat. The receptors here all came from a woman between 18 and 69 years old with a cervical HPV16 infection that either progressed to CIN3+ or cleared (not recorded which).

In the case of this clone: With the read ending 3 residues before the CDR3 end, the germline J gene is used to fill in that end. J is TRBJ2-5 and V is TRBV18; 8 bases fit TRBD1. CDR1 and CDR2 (germline): KGHSH, LQKENI. This CDR3 region has 14 residues. Losses at the gene ends were 3 bases for V and 7 bases for J; bases not matched to a gene: 7. CDR3 region: CASSPDRGRGTQYF. Partial CDR3 DNA: TGTGCCAGCTCACCTGACAGGGGACGCGGGACC.

The covered CDR3 bases are TGTGCCAGCTCCGGAACCTCGACAGGGCCCCACGAG. It translates to CASSGTSTGPHE. The entire CDR3 protein is CASSGTSTGPHEQYF. This sequence joins TRBV18 and TRBJ2-7, with 7 bases aligning to TRBD1. Read sequence stops 3 residues before the CDR3 end, and the germline J gene provides the missing end. The trim removed 6 bases at V and 5 bases at J, leaving 13 bases unmatched. This CDR3 is 15 amino acids long. Germline loops: CDR1 KGHSH, CDR2 LQKENI. Supplemented by reference TRBV18 and TRBJ2-7, the full variable domain reads NAGVMQNPRHLVRRRGQEARLRCSPMKGHSHVYWYRQLPEEGLKFMVYLQKENIIDESGMPKERFSAEFPKEGPSILRIQQVVRGDSAAYFCASSGTSTGPHEQYFGPGTRLTVT.

With regard to this clone: The read ends 3 residues shy of where the CDR3 ends; the end is completed using the germline J gene. The chain joins TRBV30 to TRBJ2-5; 10 bases agree with TRBD2. Germline trimming cut 1 base from V and 4 bases from J; bases unmatched to any gene: 6. CDR1 and CDR2 (germline): GTSNPN, SVGIG (reference sequence). The CDR3 covers 15 residues. CDR3 bases read: TGTGCCTGGAGTGCCGCTTCTAGCGGGAGAGAGACC. Translating gives CAWSAASSGRET. The whole CDR3 protein is CAWSAASSGRETQYF.

Partial CDR3 DNA: TGTGCCAGCAGTGACCCCCAGGAGCCGCCCCAAGAGACC. Protein: CASSDPQEPPQET. The whole CDR3 protein is CASSDPQEPPQETQYF. V usage is TRBV6-4 and J usage is TRBJ2-5, with D unclear. The CDR3 goes on 3 residues after the read ends, and that part is filled in from the germline J gene. The germline V and J ends were trimmed by 2 bases and 1 base, with 14 bases remaining between them. This CDR3 is 16 amino acids long. Germline CDR1 is MRHNA and CDR2 is SNTAGT.

About this clone itself: The read finishes 3 residues shy of the CDR3 end, and the germline J gene is used to complete it. This chain joins TRBV9 and TRBJ2-7; unclear D gene. In germline, CDR1 is SGDLS, CDR2 YYNGEE. CDR3 length: 11 residues. V was pared by 4 bases and J by 5 bases, with 7 bases between. Partial CDR3 DNA: TGTGCCAGCAGCAGCCTAGACGAG. Protein: CASSSLDE. The full CDR3 is CASSSLDEQYF.

As to this clone: The read terminates 3 residues before the CDR3 end, so the remaining end is supplied by the germline J gene. The rearrangement uses TRBV19 and TRBJ1-1; maybe TRBD1 (6 bases). CDR3 length: 16 residues. From germline, CDR1 is LNHDA and CDR2 SQIVND (reference sequence). Deletions cut 6 bases from V and 0 bases from J, with 17 bases between. The DNA read from the CDR3 is TGTGCCAGTAGCCATGTGACAGGCGACTTGAACACTGAA. It is translated as CASSHVTGDLNTE. The CDR3 in its entirety is CASSHVTGDLNTEAFF.

Remarks on this clone: The CDR3 end lies 3 residues beyond the end of the read and is filled in from the germline J gene. V usage is TRBV5-5 and J usage is TRBJ1-1; a possible D gene is TRBD1 (5 bases). The CDR3 is 11 residues long. Trimming left V 3 bases short and J 7 bases short, with 7 bases between. Germline-derived CDR1 and CDR2 are SGHKS and YYEKEE (reference sequence). CDR3 in amino acids: CASSSTGEAFF. The part of the CDR3 DNA that was read is TGTGCCAGCAGCTCTACAGGTGAA.

With respect to this clone: A read error may produce the germline difference seen at one junction end. CDR3 residues: CASILDGTAAYEQYF. The covered CDR3 bases are TGTGCCAGCATCTTAGATGGGACAGCAGCCTACGAG. This sequence joins TRBV7-9 and TRBJ2-7; 7 bases are shared with TRBD1. The CDR3 is cut off 3 residues early in the read; its end comes from the germline J gene. The CDR3 has 15 amino acids. Germline V gives CDR1 SEHNR, CDR2 FQNEAQ (reference sequence).

Of note for this clone: The CDR3 extends 3 residues past the end of the read, so its final part is completed from the germline J gene. The J gene is TRBJ1-1, the V gene TRBV7-3; D may be TRBD1 (5 bases). Trimming removed 5 bases from V and 0 bases from J, with 7 bases in between. This CDR3 comprises 13 residues. The germline V gene has CDR1 SGHTA and CDR2 FQGTGA. The covered CDR3 bases are TGTGCCAGCAGCCAGACAGTGAACACTGAA. Its protein product is CASSQTVNTE. The full CDR3 is CASSQTVNTEAFF. Using reference TRBV7-3 and TRBJ1-1 for the parts outside the CDR3, the full variable domain is GAGVSQTPSNKVTEKGKYVELRCDPISGHTALYWYRQSLGQGPEFLIYFQGTGAADDSGLPNDRFFAVRPEGSVSTLKIQRTERGDSAVYLCASSQTVNTEAFFGQGTRLTVV.

Regarding this clone: The read comes to an end 3 residues before the CDR3 does, leaving the germline J gene to fill in the end. The chain employs TRBV29-1 and TRBJ1-2, with D maybe TRBD1 (6 bases). The germline V gene encodes CDR1 SQVTM and CDR2 ANQGSEA. The CDR3 loop spans 12 amino acids. Trimming removed 4 bases at V and 5 bases at J, with 11 bases between. The CDR3 protein is CSVGGLGYGYTF. The part of the CDR3 DNA that was read is TGCAGCGTTGGGGGGCTGGGGTATGGC.

The CDR3 DNA, read in part, is TGTGCCAGTAGTATGCGTCTGGAGAGGGTAAAAAACATT. It is translated as CASSMRLERVKNI. The whole CDR3 reads CASSMRLERVKNIQYF. The rearrangement uses TRBV19 and TRBJ2-4; TRBD2 is a possible D gene (5 bases). The read comes to an end 3 residues before the CDR3 does, leaving the germline J gene to fill in the end. V was clipped by 3 bases and J by 4 bases, with 16 bases between them. The CDR3 length is 16 residues. CDR1 is LNHDA, CDR2 SQIVND, per germline (reference sequence).

With respect to this clone: One end of the junction varies from germline; a read error may be responsible. With the read ending 3 residues before the CDR3 end, the germline J gene is used to fill in that end. The chain carries TRBV29-1 and TRBJ1-3, with D perhaps matching TRBD1 (5 bases). There are 15 residues in the CDR3. CDR1 is SQVTM and CDR2 is ANQGSEA in the germline V gene. The sequenced CDR3 bases are TGCAGCGTGGAAGGGACCGACAGCTCTGGAAACACC. Its protein is CSVEGTDSSGNT. The complete CDR3 sequence is CSVEGTDSSGNTIYF.

On this clone: The read ends 3 residues early relative to the CDR3; the germline J gene fills the gap. V gene TRBV2 combines with J gene TRBJ2-3, with unresolved D. The CDR3 runs 15 residues. Trimming shortened V by 4 bases and J by 0 bases, and 11 bases separated the two germline ends. In germline, CDR1 is SNHLY, CDR2 FYNNEI. This chain's CDR3 is CASSGRQASTDTQYF. The sequenced CDR3 bases are TGTGCCAGCAGTGGGAGACAAGCTAGCACAGATACG.

A note on this clone: The CDR3 end is not reached by the read, which stops 3 residues before it; the germline J gene fills it in. The rearrangement links TRBV12-3 or TRBV12-4 to TRBJ1-6, with D possibly TRBD1 on 5 matching bases. The CDR3 length is 14 residues. Trimming pared 10 bases from V and 7 bases from J, leaving 17 bases between. The DNA read from the CDR3 is TGTGCCATCACGAGGGGTTCTGAGAATTCACCC. Its translation is CAITRGSENSP. The full CDR3 protein reads CAITRGSENSPLHF.

Worth noting for this clone: The read halts 3 residues ahead of the CDR3 end, with the missing end drawn from the germline J gene. The chain recombines TRBV5-1 with TRBJ2-5; D may match TRBD1 or TRBD2 (5 bases each). Germline V CDR1 and CDR2: SGHRS, YFSETQ. The CDR3 is made up of 16 amino acids. The V and J ends lost 0 bases and 1 base respectively, with 13 bases between them. CDR3 bases read: TGCGCCAGCAGCTTGGCCGAGGGGAAGGGCCAAGAGACC. It is translated as CASSLAEGKGQET. The full CDR3 protein reads CASSLAEGKGQETQYF.

Points on this clone: The read finishes 3 residues shy of the CDR3 end, and the germline J gene is used to complete it. The rearrangement links TRBV2 to TRBJ2-5, with 7 bases identical to TRBD1. The CDR3 covers 13 residues. Per germline, CDR1 SNHLY and CDR2 FYNNEI. V was clipped by 4 bases and J by 5 bases; unmatched bases: 4. The CDR3 protein is CASSGPRGETQYF. The part of the CDR3 DNA that was read is TGTGCCAGCAGTGGCCCCAGGGGGGAGACC.

About this clone itself: Sequencing ends 3 residues short of the CDR3 end; the germline J gene provides the rest. This sequence joins TRBV20-1 and TRBJ2-2; a possible D gene is TRBD2 (6 bases). The V end was cut by 6 bases, the J end by 5 bases, with 16 bases between. The CDR3 spans 14 residues. In germline, CDR1 is DFQATT, CDR2 SNEGSKA (reference sequence). The sequenced CDR3 bases are TGCAGTGCCAAGAACGTGGCGGGGACCGGGGAG. Translation: CSAKNVAGTGE. The whole CDR3 sequence reads CSAKNVAGTGELFF.

The CDR3 loop reads CASSPQGAGNNEQFF. The covered CDR3 bases are TGCGCCAGCAGCCCGCAGGGGGCCGGCAACAATGAG. V is TRBV5-1 and J is TRBJ2-1; TRBD1 matches at 8 bases. Read data end 3 residues before the CDR3 end; the end is taken from the germline J gene. Looked up from germline, CDR1 is SGHRS and CDR2 is YFSETQ. V shed 4 bases, J shed 5 bases, and the junction held 8 bases outside the gene matches. This CDR3 spans 15 amino acids.

CDR3 sequence reads: CASRVGTVDNEQFF. CDR3 bases read: TGTGCCAGCAGAGTCGGGACAGTTGACAATGAG. The chain is built from TRBV7-8 and TRBJ2-1, with 7 nucleotides matching TRBD1. The DNA ends 3 residues before the CDR3 does, and the rest of the CDR3 is filled in from the germline J gene. CDR1 is SGHVS, CDR2 FQNEAQ, per germline. This CDR3 is 14 amino acids long. V was clipped by 6 bases and J by 5 bases; unmatched bases: 7. Complete variable domain (other parts from reference TRBV7-8 and TRBJ2-1): GAGVSQSPRYKVAKRGQDVALRCDPISGHVSLFWYQQALGQGPEFLTYFQNEAQLDKSGLPSDRFFAERPEGSVSTLKIQRTQQEDSAVYLCASRVGTVDNEQFFGPGTRLTVL.

Notes on this clone: The CDR3 end is not reached by the read, which stops 3 residues before it; the germline J gene fills it in. V gene TRBV6-8 combines with J gene TRBJ2-7; D might be TRBD2 (5 bases). CDR1 and CDR2 from the germline V gene are MNHGY and SAAAGT. Between the trimmed V and J ends, which lost 7 bases and 4 bases, there was a span of 14 bases. The CDR3 contains 13 residues. CDR3 region: CASTEARGYEQYF. The part of the CDR3 DNA that was read is TGTGCCAGCACAGAGGCTCGGGGATACGAG.

On this clone itself: The observed sequence ends 3 residues before the CDR3 terminus, with the missing tail filled in from the germline J gene. The gene calls are TRBV25-1 and TRBJ1-1; TRBD1 is a possible D gene (6 bases). The CDR3 covers 15 residues. Germline V gene data show CDR1 as MGHDK and CDR2 as SYGVNS. V was trimmed by 5 bases and J by 3 bases, leaving 16 bases between them. CDR3 amino acids: CASSRTAEGDTEAFF. CDR3 DNA (partial): TGTGCCAGCAGTCGCACCGCAGAGGGGGACACTGAA.

As to this clone: Coverage ceases 3 residues before the CDR3 finishes, and the germline J gene fills in the end. V and J are TRBV12-3 or TRBV12-4 and TRBJ2-2; D gene uncertain. This CDR3 has 16 residues. V was trimmed by 3 bases and J by 0 bases, leaving 11 bases between them. The CDR3 region is CASSLGRRTNTGELFF. Incomplete CDR3 DNA: TGTGCCAGCAGTTTGGGCCGCCGTACGAACACCGGGGAG.

CDR3 protein: CAWELAGNTDTQYF. The DNA read from the CDR3 is TGTGCCTGGGAACTAGCGGGAAACACAGATACG. The V and J genes are TRBV30 and TRBJ2-3, with 10 bases lining up with TRBD2. The read terminates 3 residues ahead of where the CDR3 ends, so the germline J gene completes it. This CDR3 region has 14 residues. V lost 5 bases to trimming and J lost 2 bases; unmatched junction nucleotides: 4. CDR1 is GTSNPN and CDR2 is SVGIG in the germline V gene (reference sequence). Complete variable domain (other parts from reference TRBV30 and TRBJ2-3): SQTIHQWPATLVQPVGSPLSLECTVEGTSNPNLYWYRQAAGRGLQLLFYSVGIGQISSEVPQNLSASRPQDRQFILSSKKLLLSDSGFYLCAWELAGNTDTQYFGPGTRLTVL.

On this clone: The sequenced fragment ends 3 residues before the CDR3 boundary, so the rest is inferred from the germline J gene. This chain joins TRBV12-5 and TRBJ1-2, with no clear D. CDR1 and CDR2 (germline): LGHNT, FRNRAP. The CDR3 length is 14 residues. The CDR3: CASGLDGNPRGYTF. CDR3 bases read: TGTGCTAGTGGTTTGGATGGTAATCCGAGGGGC. Filled out from reference TRBV12-5 and TRBJ1-2, the complete variable domain reads DARVTQTPRHKVTEMGQEVTMRCQPILGHNTVFWYRQTMMQGLELLAYFRNRAPLDDSGMPKDRFSAEMPDATLATLKIQPSEPRDSAVYFCASGLDGNPRGYTFGSGTRLTVV.

Comment on this clone: With the read ending 3 residues before the CDR3 end, the germline J gene is used to fill in that end. The J gene is TRBJ2-1, the V gene TRBV20-1; D is possibly TRBD2 (6 bases). V lost 6 bases, J lost 8 bases, and 26 bases lay in between. CDR3 length: 16 residues. CDR1 is DFQATT, CDR2 SNEGSKA, per germline (reference sequence). Here the CDR3 reads CSATGASDSAWDEQFF. CDR3 DNA, as far as it was read: TGCAGTGCCACCGGGGCTAGCGACTCTGCTTGGGATGAG.